The rows below give T cell receptor beta chains drawn from one sample of a study of neurological immune-mediated disorders. TCRdb reprocessed the 5' RACE reads via MiXCR and lists one record per CDR3 protein. The sample has 110,000 or so distinct CDR3 sequences, about 3.4% seen once. The sample was PBMCs. These receptor sequences come from a woman in her thirties with multiple sclerosis. Each CDR3 is given with its conserved first and last residue. The D gene is left open where the match is weak. The size field reads once, few, many or a size class.

CDR3nt | CDR3aa | j_gene | abundance | d_gene | v_gene
TGTGCCAGCACCCCCGGGACAGTCTACAATGAGCAGTTCTTC | CASTPGTVYNEQFF | TRBJ2-1 | many | TRBD1 | TRBV5-8
TGCGCCAGCAGCCAAGGTAGCGGGAGCTCCTACGAGCAGTACTTC | CASSQGSGSSYEQYF | TRBJ2-7 | many | TRBD2 | TRBV4-3
TGCAGTGCCAGTGACTTTGGGGGCAGCTCCTACAATGAGCAGTTCTTC | CSASDFGGSSYNEQFF | TRBJ2-1 | many | NA | TRBV20-1
TGTGCCAGCAGTGGACTAGCAGGCCAAGAGACCCAGTACTTC | CASSGLAGQETQYF | TRBJ2-5 | many | TRBD2 | TRBV12-3/TRBV12-4
TGTGCCAGCAGCTTACCCGTAGGGGGGGCGGAAGATACGCAGTATTTT | CASSLPVGGAEDTQYF | TRBJ2-3 | many | NA | TRBV7-2
TGTGCCAGCAGCTTGGTCCGGGACAGGGGGGGATACGAGCAGTACTTC | CASSLVRDRGGYEQYF | TRBJ2-7 | many | TRBD1 | TRBV7-8
TGCGCCAGCAGCTTGGGACGTGGCAGGGAAGCTAATGAAAAACTGTTTTTT | CASSLGRGREANEKLFF | TRBJ1-4 | many | NA | TRBV5-1
TGCAGTGCTAGAGATCCATCGGGGGTTAACTATGGCTACACCTTC | CSARDPSGVNYGYTF | TRBJ1-2 | many | NA | TRBV20-1
TGTGCCACCGGGGAGGGAGGCCCCTACGAGCAGTACTTC | CATGEGGPYEQYF | TRBJ2-7 | many | TRBD2 | TRBV10-3
TGTGCCACCAGCAGTGCGACAGGGGCATCTGAAGCTTTCTTT | CATSSATGASEAFF | TRBJ1-1 | many | TRBD1 | TRBV15